A selection of T cell receptor beta chains follows, all from one sample in a study of CD8 T cells in ankylosing spondylitis. One entry per CDR3 protein, called by TCRdb with MiXCR from the 5' RACE reads. The sample yields fewer than 25,000 distinct CDR3 sequences, roughly 13% seen once. The sequenced material came from blood. The receptor source for this set is a male donor with ankylosing spondylitis or in good health (not recorded which). Both conserved end residues are part of each CDR3. The order of the fields is V gene, clone size, J gene, D gene, CDR3 DNA, CDR3 protein. The D gene is left open where the match is weak. Clone size appears in some rows only: once, few, many, or a class for an expanded clone.

>TRBV5-1|few|TRBJ2-2|.
TGCGCCAGCAGCGTAACTAGGAACGCCGGGGAGCTGTTTTTT
CASSVTRNAGELFF
>TRBV19|few|TRBJ2-2|.
TGTGCCAGTAGTATAGATCTGGGCAGGGATTACACCGGGGAGCTGTTTTTT
CASSIDLGRDYTGELFF
>TRBV6-6|medium-sized|TRBJ2-1|.
TGTGCCAGCACCACCGGCGGGTCAGATGAGCAGTTCTTC
CASTTGGSDEQFF
>TRBV6-5|.|TRBJ2-2|.
TGTGCCAGCAGTTACCCTATACCGGGAGAGAGGACCGGGGAGCTGTTTTTT
CASSYPIPGERTGELFF
>TRBV29-1|medium-sized|TRBJ1-2|.
TGCAGCGTTGATACGGGGGTCCTAGGAGGCTACACCTTC
CSVDTGVLGGYTF
>TRBV3-1|few|TRBJ1-1|.
TGTGCCAGCAGCCAAGCAGACTTACCATCGACTGAAGCTTTCTTT
CASSQADLPSTEAFF
>TRBV15|many|TRBJ2-1|TRBD2
TGTGCCACCAGCGGCTTTAGCGGGAGCTCCTACAATGAGCAGTTCTTC
CATSGFSGSSYNEQFF
>TRBV20-1|.|TRBJ2-2|.
TGCAGTGCTAGGTCCTGGGGGGCTCCGAACACCGGGGAGCTGTTTTTT
CSARSWGAPNTGELFF
>TRBV13|many|TRBJ2-3|.
TGTGCCAGCAGCTTAGGGCCCTACACAGATACGCAGTATTTT
CASSLGPYTDTQYF
>TRBV7-2|.|TRBJ2-5|.
TGTGCCAGCACCATGGCGGGCGCAGCCAGTGAGACCCAGTACTTC
CASTMAGAASETQYF
>TRBV3-1|few|TRBJ1-4|.
TGTGCCAGCAGCCGGGGGACTGCTAATGAAAAACTGTTTTTT
CASSRGTANEKLFF
>TRBV12-3/TRBV12-4|many|TRBJ2-7|.
TGTGCCAGCAGGCTGCTCCTGCGCGAGCAGTACTTC
CASRLLLREQYF
>TRBV4-2|.|TRBJ2-1|TRBD2
TGTGCCAGCAGCCAAGAAACTAGCGGGGGGAATGAGCAGTTCTTC
CASSQETSGGNEQFF
>TRBV10-3|.|TRBJ2-1|TRBD1
TGTGCCATGAAACCGGGACAGGGAGCGGTCAATGAGCAGTTCTTC
CAMKPGQGAVNEQFF
>TRBV2|many|TRBJ1-1|TRBD1
TGTGCCAGCCGGGACAGAGACACTGAAGCTTTCTTT
CASRDRDTEAFF
>TRBV6-5|few|TRBJ2-3|.
TGTGCCAGCACTGGGAGATTTAGCACAGATACGCAGTATTTT
CASTGRFSTDTQYF
>TRBV7-9|many|TRBJ2-2|TRBD2
TGTGCCAGCAGCTATAGCGGGAGTTGGGCGAACACCGGGGAGCTGTTTTTT
CASSYSGSWANTGELFF
>TRBV6-2/TRBV6-3|.|TRBJ1-5|.
TGTGCCAGCAACATCGGGCTCGGGCAGCCCCAGCATTTT
CASNIGLGQPQHF
>TRBV6-2/TRBV6-3|.|TRBJ2-7|.
TGTGCCAGCAGTTACGTTCTAACTAGCCTTGCCTACGAGCAGTACTTC
CASSYVLTSLAYEQYF
>TRBV20-1|many|TRBJ2-3|.
TGCAGTGCTGTCCGGGGTTCCGATACGCAGTATTTT
CSAVRGSDTQYF
>TRBV12-3/TRBV12-4|many|TRBJ2-3|TRBD1
TGTGCCAGCTCCCCTGGGGACAGGGTTGCAGATACGCAGTATTTT
CASSPGDRVADTQYF
>TRBV30|once|TRBJ1-1|.
TGTGCCTGGAGTGTAAAGAGGAACACTGAAGCTTTCTTT
CAWSVKRNTEAFF
>TRBV4-1|many|TRBJ2-3|.
TGCGCCAGCAGCCAAGTTCGGGATACGCAGTATTTT
CASSQVRDTQYF
>TRBV10-2|few|TRBJ2-3|TRBD2
TGCGCCAGCAAACCAAGCGGGGGAAACACAGATACGCAGTATTTT
CASKPSGGNTDTQYF
>TRBV7-2|medium-sized|TRBJ2-1|TRBD2
TGTGCCAGCAGCAAGAGCGGGGGGATGAATGAGCAGTTCTTC
CASSKSGGMNEQFF
>TRBV20-1|many|TRBJ2-1|TRBD2
TGCAGTGCTAGAGATGATCAAGCGGGAGCCTACAATGAGCAGTTCTTC
CSARDDQAGAYNEQFF
>TRBV6-2/TRBV6-3|few|TRBJ2-2|.
TGTGCCACGAGCCGTTCTTCGGAGCTGTTTTTT
CATSRSSELFF
>TRBV28|.|TRBJ1-6|.
TGTGCCAGCAGACCGCACCCTAATTCACCCCTCCACTTT
CASRPHPNSPLHF
>TRBV12-3/TRBV12-4|.|TRBJ2-3|.
TGTGCCAGCAGTTTAGCCACCGCTTCCGGGAATAGCACAGATACGCAGTATTTT
CASSLATASGNSTDTQYF
>TRBV7-9|.|TRBJ2-2|.
TGTGCCAGCAGCCTCGGGGATAGGGACACCGGGGAGCTGTTTTTT
CASSLGDRDTGELFF
>TRBV6-2/TRBV6-3|many|TRBJ2-4|.
TGTGCCAGCAGAGCGTCCGCAAACATTCAGTACTTC
CASRASANIQYF
>TRBV7-9|.|TRBJ1-2|.
TGTGCCAGCAGCTTATCGGGATCCTACTATGGCTACACCTTC
CASSLSGSYYGYTF
>TRBV6-2/TRBV6-3|many|TRBJ1-5|.
TGTGCCAGCAGAACGGGGGTGCGCTATCAGCCCCAGCATTTT
CASRTGVRYQPQHF
>TRBV6-4|many|TRBJ2-2|TRBD2
TGTGCCAGCAGAAGGACTAGCGGGAGGAACACCGGGGAGCTGTTTTTT
CASRRTSGRNTGELFF
>TRBV7-2|.|TRBJ1-1|.
TGTGCCAGCAGCTTAGGGCAGGGAGGGATCACTGAAGCTTTCTTT
CASSLGQGGITEAFF
>TRBV18|.|TRBJ2-3|.
TGTGCCAGCTCACCAAATGGGGGCACAGATACGCAGTATTTT
CASSPNGGTDTQYF
>TRBV5-1|.|TRBJ2-1|TRBD2
TGCGCCAGCAGCTTGAGCGGGGACCTAGGGAATGAGCAGTTCTTC
CASSLSGDLGNEQFF
>TRBV20-1|medium-sized|TRBJ2-3|.
TGCAGTGCTACTCGGGATACGCAGTATTTT
CSATRDTQYF
>TRBV4-2|many|TRBJ2-2|.
TGTGCCAGCAGCCAAGCCACCGGGGAGCTGTTTTTT
CASSQATGELFF
>TRBV20-1|many|TRBJ2-3|TRBD2
TGCAGTGGAGGACTAGCGGCCACAGATACGCAGTATTTT
CSGGLAATDTQYF
>TRBV12-3/TRBV12-4|.|TRBJ2-1|TRBD2
TGTGCCAGCAGTCCCTCGGGGGGGAATGAGCAGTTCTTC
CASSPSGGNEQFF
>TRBV28|many|TRBJ2-5|TRBD2
TGTGCCAGCAGCCCGGGGACTAGCGGCCGAGAGACCCAGTACTTC
CASSPGTSGRETQYF
>TRBV15|.|TRBJ1-1|.
TGTGCCACCAGCAGAGGACGGAGGGGCACTGAAGCTTTCTTT
CATSRGRRGTEAFF
>TRBV6-6|.|TRBJ2-1|.
TGTGCCAGCAGTCCCCTGAGGAGCTCCTACAATGAGCAGTTCTTC
CASSPLRSSYNEQFF
>TRBV25-1|.|TRBJ1-1|.
TGTGCCAGCAGTGAACCGGGAGGGGTTTTCGACACTGAAGCTTTCTTT
CASSEPGGVFDTEAFF
>TRBV5-5|few|TRBJ2-3|TRBD2
TGTGCCAGCAGCTTGGTTCCGGGAGGCAACACAGATACGCAGTATTTT
CASSLVPGGNTDTQYF
>TRBV11-2|few|TRBJ2-3|TRBD1
TGTGCCAGCAGCAACAGGGGTTATACAGATACGCAGTATTTT
CASSNRGYTDTQYF
>TRBV5-5|few|TRBJ2-1|TRBD1
TGTGCCAGCAGCTTGGTGCGAGGGGGCTGGTCCTACAATGAGCAGTTCTTC
CASSLVRGGWSYNEQFF
>TRBV7-3|many|TRBJ2-1|TRBD2
TGTGCCAGCAGCTCCTTAGCGGGGGGCCGCGGCGGGCAGTTCTTC
CASSSLAGGRGGQFF
>TRBV20-1|.|TRBJ2-5|.
TGCAGTGCTAGTGCGGGGTTGGAGACCCAGTACTTC
CSASAGLETQYF
>TRBV20-1|many|TRBJ2-3|TRBD2
TGCAGTGCTAGGGCATGGGGTAGCGGGGATACAGATACGCAGTATTTT
CSARAWGSGDTDTQYF
>TRBV7-9|.|TRBJ2-5|TRBD1
TGTGCCAGCAGCCCGACAACCAGGGGGTTTCAAGAGACCCAGTACTTC
CASSPTTRGFQETQYF
>TRBV20-1|.|TRBJ2-3|TRBD2
TGCAGTGCTTTGACTAGCGGGGAGAACACAGATACGCAGTATTTT
CSALTSGENTDTQYF